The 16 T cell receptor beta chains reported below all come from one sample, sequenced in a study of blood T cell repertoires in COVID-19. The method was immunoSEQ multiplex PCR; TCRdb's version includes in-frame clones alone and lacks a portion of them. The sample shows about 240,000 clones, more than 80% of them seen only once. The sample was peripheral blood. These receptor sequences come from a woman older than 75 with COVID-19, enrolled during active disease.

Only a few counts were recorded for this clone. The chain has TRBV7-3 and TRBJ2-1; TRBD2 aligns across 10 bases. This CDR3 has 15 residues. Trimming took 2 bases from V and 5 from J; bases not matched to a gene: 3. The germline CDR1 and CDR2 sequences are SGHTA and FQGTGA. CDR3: CASSLQRGGNNEQFF. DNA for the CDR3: TGTGCCAGCAGCTTACAGCGGGGGGGAAACAATGAGCAGTTCTTC.

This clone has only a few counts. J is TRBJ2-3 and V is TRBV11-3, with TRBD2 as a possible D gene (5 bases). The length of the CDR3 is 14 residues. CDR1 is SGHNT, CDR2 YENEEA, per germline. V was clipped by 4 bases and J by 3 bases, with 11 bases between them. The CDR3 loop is CASSSRGKTDTQYF. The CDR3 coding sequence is TGTGCCAGCAGCTCGCGAGGGAAGACAGATACGCAGTATTTT. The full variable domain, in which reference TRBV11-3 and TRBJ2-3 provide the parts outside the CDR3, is EAGVVQSPRYKIIEKKQPVAFWCNPISGHNTLYWYLQNLGQGPELLIRYENEEAVDDSQLPKDRFSAERLKGVDSTLKIQPAELGDSAVYLCASSSRGKTDTQYFGPGTRLTVL.

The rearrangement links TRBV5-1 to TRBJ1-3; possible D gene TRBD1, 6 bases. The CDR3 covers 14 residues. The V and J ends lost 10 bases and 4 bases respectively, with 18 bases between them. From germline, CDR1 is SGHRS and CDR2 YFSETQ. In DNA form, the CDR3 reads TGCGCCTCCGCAGGGGACCCGTCAGGAAACACCATATATTTT. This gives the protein CASAGDPSGNTIYF.

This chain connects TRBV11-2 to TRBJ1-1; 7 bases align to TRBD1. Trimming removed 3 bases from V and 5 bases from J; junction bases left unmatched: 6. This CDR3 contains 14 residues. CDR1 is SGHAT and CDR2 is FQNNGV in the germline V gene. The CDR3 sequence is CASSFTTGRTEAFF. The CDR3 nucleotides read TGTGCCAGCAGCTTTACGACAGGGAGGACTGAAGCTTTCTTT.

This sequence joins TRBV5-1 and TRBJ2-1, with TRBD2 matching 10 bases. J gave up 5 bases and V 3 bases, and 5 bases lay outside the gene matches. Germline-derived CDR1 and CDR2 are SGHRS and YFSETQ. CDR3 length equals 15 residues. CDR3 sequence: CASSSSSGGHNEQFF. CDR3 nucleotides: TGCGCCAGCAGCTCATCTAGCGGGGGACACAATGAGCAGTTCTTC.

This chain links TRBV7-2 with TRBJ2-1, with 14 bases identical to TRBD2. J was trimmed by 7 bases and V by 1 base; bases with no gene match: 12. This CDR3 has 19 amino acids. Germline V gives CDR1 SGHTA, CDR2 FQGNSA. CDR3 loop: CASSLVGMGLAGDLNEQFF. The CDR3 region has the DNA TGTGCCAGCAGCTTAGTAGGTATGGGACTAGCGGGAGATTTGAATGAGCAGTTCTTC.

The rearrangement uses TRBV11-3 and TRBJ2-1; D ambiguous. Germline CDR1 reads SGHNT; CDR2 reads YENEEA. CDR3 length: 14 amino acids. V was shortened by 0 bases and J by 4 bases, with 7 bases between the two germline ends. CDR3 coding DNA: TGTGCCAGCAGCTTAGAATCTAGATACAATGAGCAGTTCTTC. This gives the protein CASSLESRYNEQFF.

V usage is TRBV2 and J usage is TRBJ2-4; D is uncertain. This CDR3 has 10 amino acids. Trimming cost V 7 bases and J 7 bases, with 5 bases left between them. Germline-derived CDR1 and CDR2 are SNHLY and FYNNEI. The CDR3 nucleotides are TGTGCCAGCATGCGTAACATTCAGTACTTC. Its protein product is CASMRNIQYF.

The CDR3 loop is CASSLVPGQGLLRYF. In DNA, the CDR3 is TGCGCCAGCAGCTTGGTGCCGGGACAGGGGCTCTTACGGTACTTC. The chain couples TRBV5-1 to TRBJ2-4; 10 bases fit TRBD1. Germline values: CDR1 SGHRS, CDR2 YFSETQ. V dropped 0 bases and J dropped 15; count of bases not matched to a gene: 12. This CDR3 has 15 amino acids.

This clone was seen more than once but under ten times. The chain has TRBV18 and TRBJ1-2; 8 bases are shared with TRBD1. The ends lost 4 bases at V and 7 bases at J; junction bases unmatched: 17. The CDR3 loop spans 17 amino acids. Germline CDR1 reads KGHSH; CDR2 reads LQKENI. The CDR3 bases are TGTGCCAGCTCACGTTACGGTCCCCAGGGGGCGCCGGGTGGCTACACCTTC. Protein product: CASSRYGPQGAPGGYTF.

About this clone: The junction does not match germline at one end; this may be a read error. The CDR3 sequence is CASSLIDSHF. In DNA, the CDR3 is TGTGCCAGCAGCTTAATCGACTCCCACTTC. This sequence joins TRBV11-2 and TRBJ2-5; no reliable D call. Germline values: CDR1 SGHAT, CDR2 FQNNGV. The CDR3 is 10 residues long.

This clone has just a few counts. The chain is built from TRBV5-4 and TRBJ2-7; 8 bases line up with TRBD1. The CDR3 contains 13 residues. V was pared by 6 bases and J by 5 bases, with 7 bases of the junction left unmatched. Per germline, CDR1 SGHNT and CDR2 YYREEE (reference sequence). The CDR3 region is CASTRDRGHEQYF. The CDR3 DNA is TGTGCCAGCACTCGAGACAGGGGTCACGAGCAGTACTTC.

The CDR3 sequence is CASSSQALNTEAFF. The CDR3 region has the DNA TGCGCCAGCAGCTCCCAGGCGTTGAACACTGAAGCTTTCTTT. V and J are TRBV5-1 and TRBJ1-1; no clear D. CDR3 length: 14 residues. Looked up from germline, CDR1 is SGHRS and CDR2 is YFSETQ. V was shortened by 3 bases and J by 0 bases, with 9 bases between the two germline ends.

CDR3 residues: CASSLGQFTDTQYF. The CDR3 coding sequence is TGTGCCAGCAGCTTAGGACAGTTCACAGATACGCAGTATTTT. The chain is built from TRBV7-2 and TRBJ2-3; D is possibly TRBD1 (5 bases). This CDR3 has 14 residues. Trimming stripped 1 base from V and 2 bases from J, with 7 bases between. The V gene's germline CDR1 is SGHTA and CDR2 FQGNSA.

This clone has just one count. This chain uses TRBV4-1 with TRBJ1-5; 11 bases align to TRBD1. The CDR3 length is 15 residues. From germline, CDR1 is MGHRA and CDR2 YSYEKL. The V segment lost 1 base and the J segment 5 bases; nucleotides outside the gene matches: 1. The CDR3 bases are TGCGCCAGCAGCCAAGGGACAGGGGGCGATCAGCCCCAGCATTTT. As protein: CASSQGTGGDQPQHF.

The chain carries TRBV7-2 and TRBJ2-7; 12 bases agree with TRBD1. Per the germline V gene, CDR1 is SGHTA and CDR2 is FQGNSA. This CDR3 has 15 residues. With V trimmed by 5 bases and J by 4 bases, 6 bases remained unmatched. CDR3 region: CASSARDRGQYEQYF. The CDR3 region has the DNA TGTGCCAGCAGCGCCCGGGACAGGGGGCAGTACGAGCAGTACTTC.